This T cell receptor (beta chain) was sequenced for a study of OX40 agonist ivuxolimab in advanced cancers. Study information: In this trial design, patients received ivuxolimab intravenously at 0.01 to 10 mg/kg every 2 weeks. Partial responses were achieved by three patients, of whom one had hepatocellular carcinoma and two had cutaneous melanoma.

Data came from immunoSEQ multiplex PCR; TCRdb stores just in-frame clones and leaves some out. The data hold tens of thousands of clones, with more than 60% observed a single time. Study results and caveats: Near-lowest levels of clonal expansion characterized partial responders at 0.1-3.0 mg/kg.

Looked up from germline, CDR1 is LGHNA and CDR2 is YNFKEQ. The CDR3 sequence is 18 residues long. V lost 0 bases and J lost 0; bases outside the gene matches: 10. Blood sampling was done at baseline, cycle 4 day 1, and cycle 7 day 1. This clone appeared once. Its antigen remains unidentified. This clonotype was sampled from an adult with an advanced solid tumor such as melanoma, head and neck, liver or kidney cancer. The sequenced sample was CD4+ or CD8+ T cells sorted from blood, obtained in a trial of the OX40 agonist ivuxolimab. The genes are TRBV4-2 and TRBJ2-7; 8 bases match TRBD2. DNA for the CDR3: TGTGCCAGCAGCCAAGAGGATTTCTCTAGCGGGCTCTCCTACGAGCAGTACTTC. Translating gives CASSQEDFSSGLSYEQYF.